The 30 T cell receptor beta chains below all came from one sample that was sequenced in a study of technical replicates of blood from a handful of donors. The data were produced by immunoSEQ multiplex PCR, yet TCRdb's version contains in-frame clones alone and is incomplete. The sample has roughly 100,000 clones; 95% to 97% are singletons. Sequenced input: T cells isolated from PBMCs. The receptors come from a human donor in good health.

V and J are TRBV7-3 and TRBJ2-1; 8 nucleotides match TRBD2. The CDR3 extends over 15 amino acids. V gave up 1 base and J gave up 6 bases; unmatched junction bases: 5. Germline V gene sequence: CDR1 SGHTA, CDR2 FQGTGA. The CDR3 coding sequence is TGTGCCAGCAGCTTAAGGAGCGGGAGCCGCAATGAGCAGTTCTTC. Translation gives CASSLRSGSRNEQFF.

The chain joins TRBV4-2 to TRBJ2-1; 9 positions agree with TRBD2. This CDR3 has 15 residues. CDR1 and CDR2 (germline): LGHNA, YNFKEQ. Losses at the gene ends were 4 bases for V and 6 bases for J; bases not matched to a gene: 7. This chain's CDR3 is CASSPPGLASNEQFF. CDR3 nucleotides: TGTGCCAGCAGCCCTCCGGGACTAGCATCCAATGAGCAGTTCTTC.

This clone appeared a single time. The CDR3 reads CASSMGRGTYNEQFF. CDR3 nucleotide sequence: TGTGCCAGTAGTATGGGCAGGGGAACCTACAATGAGCAGTTCTTC. This sequence joins TRBV19 and TRBJ2-1, with a possible D match to TRBD1 (6 bases). The CDR3 runs 15 residues. The germline CDR1 and CDR2 sequences are LNHDA and SQIVND (reference sequence). Trimming stripped 3 bases from V and 2 bases from J, with 11 bases between.

CDR3 nucleotides: TGCGCCAGCAGTGACCAAGGGACTTTCTACGAGCAGTACTTC. This codes for CASSDQGTFYEQYF. The chain employs TRBV10-2 and TRBJ2-7, with D tentatively TRBD2 (6 bases). Germline V lookup: CDR1 WSHSY, CDR2 SAAADI. The CDR3 consists of 14 residues. Trimming left V 3 bases short and J 3 bases short, with 12 bases between.

The rearrangement links TRBV4-1 to TRBJ2-7, with 7 positions matching TRBD2. J was trimmed by 5 bases and V by 3 bases; bases with no gene match: 1. This CDR3 region has 12 residues. Germline-derived CDR1 and CDR2 are MGHRA and YSYEKL. The CDR3 DNA follows: TGCGCCAGCAGCCAGGGGGGGGACGAGCAGTACTTC. Protein: CASSQGGDEQYF.

The chain combines TRBV29-1 with TRBJ2-7; a weak D match, TRBD2 (6 bases). Per the germline V gene, CDR1 is SQVTM and CDR2 is ANQGSEA. CDR3 length: 14 residues. Trimming shortened V by 3 bases and J by 0 bases, and 12 bases separated the two germline ends. The CDR3 sequence: CSVEIAGTSYEQYF. The CDR3 bases are TGCAGCGTTGAGATTGCGGGGACCTCCTACGAGCAGTACTTC.

The chain's CDR3 is CASSPSVNQPQHF. DNA of the CDR3: TGTGCCAGCTCACCGTCAGTCAATCAGCCCCAGCATTTT. The chain uses TRBV18 and TRBJ1-5; D gene unclear. Trimming cost V 3 bases and J 3 bases, with 6 bases left between them. The CDR3 totals 13 residues. From germline, CDR1 is KGHSH and CDR2 LQKENI.

This clone was observed a few times. The chain uses TRBV7-8 and TRBJ2-2, with no clear D. Germline V CDR1 and CDR2: SGHVS, FQNEAQ. The length of the CDR3 is 11 residues. V was clipped by 8 bases and J by 3 bases, with 4 bases between them. Here the CDR3 DNA reads TGTGCCAGCGAGGACACCGGGGAGCTGTTTTTT. Translating it yields CASEDTGELFF.

The chain has TRBV9 and TRBJ1-2; D gene uncertain. Germline V gives CDR1 SGDLS, CDR2 YYNGEE. V lost 2 bases to trimming and J lost 2 bases, with 13 bases between them. The CDR3 has 15 amino acids. The CDR3 DNA sequence: TGTGCCAGCAGCGTGATTCAGTCCACGAACTATGGCTACACCTTC. Encoded protein: CASSVIQSTNYGYTF.

This chain uses TRBV11-2 with TRBJ1-3; D is unresolved. The CDR3 totals 15 residues. V lost 3 bases to trimming and J lost 0 bases, with 9 bases between them. Germline assignment: CDR1 SGHAT and CDR2 FQNNGV. The CDR3 region has the DNA TGTGCCAGCAGCTTTTCAGGAAGCTCTGGAAACACCATATATTTT. This sequence encodes CASSFSGSSGNTIYF.

This chain joins TRBV30 and TRBJ1-1; no clear D. Germline V gene lookup returns CDR1 GTSNPN and CDR2 SVGIG (reference sequence). The CDR3 sequence is 15 residues long. The germline V and J ends were trimmed by 6 bases and 4 bases, with 21 bases remaining between them. The CDR3 sequence: CACLGFQALGTEAFF. CDR3 bases: TGTGCCTGCTTAGGATTTCAGGCCCTGGGCACTGAAGCTTTCTTT.

V and J are TRBV5-1 and TRBJ2-5, with D hard to call. This CDR3 comprises 11 residues. The V gene's germline CDR1 is SGHRS and CDR2 YFSETQ. The V end lost 8 bases, the J end lost 3 bases, and 8 bases lay between the germline ends. The CDR3 region has the DNA TGCGCCAGTTATAATGAAGAGACCCAGTACTTC. The encoded protein is CASYNEETQYF.

The chain combines TRBV2 with TRBJ1-1; D is uncertain. This CDR3 comprises 15 residues. Germline CDR1 SNHLY, CDR2 FYNNEI. Deletions cut 1 base from V and 0 bases from J, with 9 bases between. In DNA, the CDR3 is TGTGCCAGCAGTGAAGGAGAGGGCTTGAACACTGAAGCTTTCTTT. Encoded protein: CASSEGEGLNTEAFF.

The chain combines TRBV4-1 with TRBJ2-7; maybe TRBD1 (6 bases). Trimming left V 0 bases short and J 7 bases short, with 16 bases between. There are 15 residues in the CDR3. CDR1 is MGHRA, CDR2 YSYEKL, per germline. The DNA for the CDR3 is TGCGCCAGCAGCCAAGAAATGTGGGGGCTCGAGGAGCAGTACTTC. Residues: CASSQEMWGLEEQYF.

The chain carries TRBV6-5 and TRBJ2-7; D perhaps matches TRBD2 (5 bases). Germline values: CDR1 MNHEY, CDR2 SVGAGI. V lost 4 bases, J lost 5 bases, and 6 bases lay in between. The CDR3 consists of 11 residues. The CDR3 here is CASSFGNEQYF. The CDR3 coding sequence is TGTGCCAGCAGTTTCGGGAACGAGCAGTACTTC.

CDR3 amino acids: CAISESGGLAGNEQFF. The DNA for the CDR3 is TGTGCCATCAGTGAGTCGGGGGGACTAGCTGGGAATGAGCAGTTCTTC. The chain employs TRBV10-3 and TRBJ2-1; 9 bases are shared with TRBD2. This CDR3 is 16 amino acids long. V was clipped by 0 bases and J by 7 bases; unmatched bases: 7. The germline V gene has CDR1 ENHRY and CDR2 SYGVKD.

In this sample, this clone turned up once. The genes are TRBV7-9 and TRBJ2-1, with D perhaps matching TRBD2 (5 bases). Germline CDR1 SEHNR, CDR2 FQNEAQ (reference sequence). The V end was cut by 2 bases, the J end by 0 bases, with 11 bases between. The CDR3 contains 16 residues. Written as DNA, the CDR3 is TGTGCCAGCAGCTTATTGCGGGCGAGCTCCTACAATGAGCAGTTCTTC. Amino acid sequence: CASSLLRASSYNEQFF. The variable domain in full, with the rest retrieved from reference TRBV7-9 and TRBJ2-1, is DTGVSQNPRHKITKRGQNVTFRCDPISEHNRLYWYRQTLGQGPEFLTYFQNEAQLEKSRLLSDRFSAERPKGSFSTLEIQRTEQGDSAMYLCASSLLRASSYNEQFFGPGTRLTVL.

The chain couples TRBV21-1 to TRBJ2-1; whether TRBD2, the table's D call, matches the DNA was not checked. TRBV21-1 is termed a pseudogene. This CDR3 is 16 amino acids long. CDR3 nucleotides: TGTGCCAGCAGCCCCTTCAGCGGGAGAGGATACAATGAGCAGTTCTTC. This translates into CASSPFSGRGYNEQFF.

The chain is built from TRBV5-4 and TRBJ2-7, with 9 bases fitting TRBD1. Germline assignment: CDR1 SGHNT and CDR2 YYREEE (reference sequence). CDR3 length: 15 residues. V gave up 5 bases and J gave up 9 bases; unmatched junction bases: 15. CDR3 sequence reads: CASRPPGTGLSTQYF. CDR3 nucleotides: TGTGCCAGCAGGCCCCCCGGGACAGGGTTAAGTACGCAGTACTTC.

The V call is TRBV6-5, the J call TRBJ2-3; 7 positions match TRBD2. This CDR3 has 15 amino acids. The J segment lost 3 bases and the V segment lost 9 bases, leaving 12 bases of the junction unmatched. The germline V gene encodes CDR1 MNHEY and CDR2 SVGAGI. The CDR3 here is CARLIGRAKTDTQYF. The CDR3 DNA reads TGTGCCAGATTAATTGGGAGGGCCAAAACAGATACGCAGTATTTT.

This clone was recorded once. This chain joins TRBV10-3 and TRBJ2-2, with TRBD1 identical over 8 bases. Germline CDR1 ENHRY, CDR2 SYGVKD. Germline trimming cut 4 bases from V and 3 bases from J; bases unmatched to any gene: 1. The CDR3 is made up of 14 amino acids. The CDR3 protein is CAISVDRDTGELFF. The CDR3 nucleotides read TGTGCCATCAGTGTGGACAGGGACACCGGGGAGCTGTTTTTT.

This clone appeared once. The V gene is TRBV10-3, the J gene TRBJ2-1; 9 bases are shared with TRBD1. Germline CDR1 and CDR2: ENHRY and SYGVKD. V lost 3 bases, J lost 6 bases, and 3 bases stayed unmatched. The CDR3 covers 14 residues. Here the CDR3 reads CAISDGTGINEQFF. The CDR3 nucleotides read TGTGCCATCAGTGATGGGACAGGGATCAATGAGCAGTTCTTC.

J is TRBJ2-3 and V is TRBV6-4; 10 nucleotides match TRBD2. Losses at the gene ends were 2 bases for V and 4 bases for J; bases not matched to a gene: 6. The CDR3 spans 16 residues. In germline, CDR1 is MRHNA, CDR2 SNTAGT. CDR3 protein: CASSDNSGRRADTQYF. The DNA for the CDR3 is TGTGCCAGCAGTGACAATAGCGGGAGGCGCGCAGATACGCAGTATTTT.

Only one count was recorded for this clone. The CDR3 DNA sequence: TGCGCCAGCAGCTTAGGACAGGGGGCCGGAAACACCATATATTTT. Translation gives CASSLGQGAGNTIYF. The V gene is TRBV5-1, the J gene TRBJ1-3; TRBD1 agrees at 11 bases. This CDR3 is built from 15 residues. Germline V CDR1 and CDR2: SGHRS, YFSETQ. The V and J ends lost 2 bases and 4 bases, in that order; junction bases with no gene match: 2.

This chain connects TRBV21-1 to TRBJ2-7; the table names TRBD2, a call not compared with the DNA. TRBV21-1 is reported as a pseudogene. CDR3 length: 22 amino acids. CDR3 region: CASSPHRLRRTSGSSVRCEQYF. CDR3 bases: TGTGCCAGCAGCCCTCACCGGTTACGTAGGACTAGCGGGAGTAGTGTCCGGTGCGAGCAGTACTTC.

The gene calls are TRBV7-2 and TRBJ2-1; 11 bases are a match to TRBD1. With 4 bases clipped from V and 3 bases from J, the junction kept 2 bases outside the gene matches. This CDR3 is built from 15 residues. The germline V gene has CDR1 SGHTA and CDR2 FQGNSA. Here the CDR3 DNA reads TGTGCCAGCAGCTCCGGGACAGGGGGCTACAATGAGCAGTTCTTC. Encoded protein: CASSSGTGGYNEQFF. The complete variable domain, with remaining parts taken from reference TRBV7-2 and TRBJ2-1, reads GAGVSQSPSNKVTEKGKDVELRCDPISGHTALYWYRQSLGQGLEFLIYFQGNSAPDKSGLPSDRFSAERTGGSVSTLTIQRTQQEDSAVYLCASSSGTGGYNEQFFGPGTRLTVL.

This clone was seen only once. It is unclear where the CDR3 begins or ends on the DNA, so no DNA is shown, and the CDR3 is as TCRdb lists it. The rearrangement links TRBV30 to TRBJ1-3. Germline V gene lookup returns CDR1 GTSNPN and CDR2 SVGIG (reference sequence). The CDR3 length is 11 residues, termini included. CDR3 residues: CAWGTGNTTYF.

This chain connects TRBV9 to TRBJ1-1; D is ambiguous. This CDR3 is built from 15 residues. Germline V gene sequence: CDR1 SGDLS, CDR2 YYNGEE. Trimming took 0 bases from V and 1 from J, leaving 10 bases between them. CDR3: CASSVVKQTNTEAFF. The CDR3, as DNA: TGTGCCAGCAGCGTAGTCAAACAGACGAACACTGAAGCTTTCTTT.

A few counts support this clone. CDR3 coding DNA: TGTGCCAAGGACAGGGTAGTGACTGGCTACACCTTC. Amino acids: CAKDRVVTGYTF. The chain is built from TRBV19 and TRBJ1-2, with 8 nucleotides matching TRBD1. Trimming removed 10 bases from V and 7 bases from J; junction bases left unmatched: 8. The CDR3 runs to 12 residues. Looked up from germline, CDR1 is LNHDA and CDR2 is SQIVND (reference sequence).

CDR3 in DNA: TGTGCCAGTAAAGGGGACACCCATCAGCCCCAGCATTTT. This encodes CASKGDTHQPQHF. The chain carries TRBV19 and TRBJ1-5; a weak D match, TRBD1 (6 bases). The V gene's germline CDR1 is LNHDA and CDR2 SQIVND (reference sequence). The CDR3 length is 13 residues. V shed 7 bases and J shed 5 bases, with 12 bases lying between them.